The 32 T cell receptor beta chains reported below all come from one sample, sequenced in a study of shared clonotypes between healthy human individuals. Generated by immunoSEQ multiplex PCR, the TCRdb table keeps only in-frame clones and is missing some. This table has approximately 2,000,000 clones, 85% to 95% appearing once. Sequencing input: naive CD4+ T cells from PBMCs. Subset defined: CD45RA+ positively selected. The receptors originated from a young man in good health. Some clones in this sample may be carry-over from other donors' samples.

The sample holds one count of this clone. The chain couples TRBV30 to TRBJ2-3, with 9 bases aligning to TRBD2. CDR1 is GTSNPN and CDR2 is SVGIG in the germline V gene (reference sequence). The CDR3 sequence is 14 residues long. Trimming took 1 base from V and 5 from J; bases not matched to a gene: 4. The CDR3 sequence: CAWSGTSVQDTQYF. For the CDR3, the DNA is TGTGCCTGGAGTGGGACTAGCGTACAAGATACGCAGTATTTT.

This clone has more than one count but fewer than ten. The limits of the CDR3 on the DNA are not certain, so only TCRdb's listed CDR3 is given. The genes are TRBV6-1 and TRBJ1-4. Germline CDR1 MNHNS, CDR2 SASEGT. A total of 13 residues make up the CDR3, ends included. The CDR3 sequence: CASFGNGEEKLFF.

The sample holds one count of this clone. The chain couples TRBV5-4 to TRBJ1-3, with D possibly TRBD1 on 6 matching bases. The germline gives CDR1 SGHNT, CDR2 YYREEE (reference sequence). The CDR3 contains 15 residues. The V end lost 0 bases, the J end lost 3 bases, and 10 bases lay between the germline ends. In DNA form, the CDR3 reads TGTGCCAGCAGCTTGGTGGGGGCGCGTGGAAACACCATATATTTT. As protein: CASSLVGARGNTIYF.

The chain carries TRBV28 and TRBJ2-7; D is perhaps TRBD1 or TRBD2 (5 bases each). V was pared by 9 bases and J by 2 bases, with 14 bases between. The V gene's germline CDR1 is MDHEN and CDR2 SYDVKM. The CDR3 extends over 13 amino acids. The DNA of the CDR3 is TGTGCCAGTGGGGGAGAGTCTACCTACGAGCAGTACTTC. The encoded protein is CASGGESTYEQYF.

The CDR3 sequence is CASSLPPTGGYMEQYF. DNA for the CDR3: TGTGCCAGCAGTTTACCGCCGACAGGGGGTTATATGGAGCAGTACTTC. The chain employs TRBV28 and TRBJ2-7; 9 nucleotides align to TRBD1. Per germline, CDR1 MDHEN and CDR2 SYDVKM. This CDR3 contains 16 residues. The ends lost 2 bases at V and 7 bases at J; junction bases unmatched: 12.

V is TRBV6-1 and J is TRBJ1-5; 7 bases match TRBD1. CDR1 is MNHNS and CDR2 is SASEGT in the germline V gene. This CDR3 has 13 amino acids. Trimming took 11 bases from V and 4 from J; bases not matched to a gene: 8. The CDR3 spells CAESRDSNQPQHF. The CDR3 DNA reads TGTGCCGAGTCCCGGGACAGTAATCAGCCCCAGCATTTT.

The chain carries TRBV28 and TRBJ1-1; weak D call: TRBD1 (6 bases). The V and J ends lost 7 bases and 4 bases respectively, with 16 bases between them. This CDR3 region has 14 residues. The germline V gene has CDR1 MDHEN and CDR2 SYDVKM. Written as DNA, the CDR3 is TGTGCCAGCACCGGGGCGAGGGGGAGCACTGAAGCTTTCTTT. Its protein product is CASTGARGSTEAFF.

The genes are TRBV6-5 and TRBJ2-7; D perhaps matches TRBD1 (6 bases). V was pared by 2 bases and J by 5 bases, with 13 bases between. Germline assignment: CDR1 MNHEY and CDR2 SVGAGI. This CDR3 comprises 14 residues. CDR3 nucleotide sequence: TGTGCCAGCAGTTACCGGGACACGGGCCACGAGCAGTACTTC. This sequence encodes CASSYRDTGHEQYF.

The V and J genes are TRBV2 and TRBJ1-1; D is unclear. This CDR3 comprises 14 residues. The V gene lost 8 bases and the J gene lost 0 bases, with 13 bases spanning the gap. Germline CDR1 reads SNHLY; CDR2 reads FYNNEI. The CDR3 loop is CASGETGMNTEAFF. As DNA, the CDR3 is TGTGCCAGCGGCGAGACTGGAATGAACACTGAAGCTTTCTTT.

V gene TRBV7-2 combines with J gene TRBJ1-2; no firm D call. The V end was cut by 5 bases, the J end by 4 bases, with 14 bases between. The CDR3 consists of 14 residues. Germline V gene data show CDR1 as SGHTA and CDR2 as FQGNSA. CDR3 sequence (DNA): TGTGCCAGCAGCCCGGGCCCCCCGGGCTATGGCTACACCTTC. It encodes CASSPGPPGYGYTF.

The gene calls are TRBV18 and TRBJ2-1; possible D gene TRBD2, 5 bases. Trimming removed 4 bases at V and 8 bases at J, with 12 bases between. Germline CDR1 KGHSH, CDR2 LQKENI. There are 13 residues in the CDR3. CDR3 coding DNA: TGTGCCAGCTCACGGCTAGCTGTAGATGAGCAGTTCTTC. It translates to CASSRLAVDEQFF.

In its sample, this clone was seen once. The chain carries TRBV9 and TRBJ2-7; 8 bases are a match to TRBD2. There are 15 residues in the CDR3. V lost 1 base, J lost 3 bases, and 6 bases stayed unmatched. CDR1 and CDR2 from the germline V gene are SGDLS and YYNGEE. CDR3 nucleotide sequence: TGTGCCAGCAGCGTATCAGCGGGAGAGATCTACGAGCAGTACTTC. This translates into CASSVSAGEIYEQYF.

In this sample, this clone turned up once. This same CDR3 is encoded by further DNA sequences in the sample. CDR3 protein: CASGGNEQFF. The CDR3 bases are TGTGCCAGCGGGGGCAATGAGCAGTTCTTC. The V and J genes are TRBV28 and TRBJ2-1, with D perhaps assigned TRBD1 or TRBD2 (5 bases each). V was clipped by 8 bases and J by 6 bases, with 5 bases between them. Per germline, CDR1 MDHEN and CDR2 SYDVKM. The CDR3 is 10 residues long.

The chain employs TRBV9 and TRBJ2-7; maybe TRBD2 (7 bases). Trimming pared 0 bases from V and 6 bases from J, leaving 16 bases between. Germline CDR1 reads SGDLS; CDR2 reads YYNGEE. This CDR3 has 15 residues. In DNA, the CDR3 is TGTGCCAGCAGCGTAGCTACGGGGGGCGGCGGCGAGCAGTACTTC. Residues: CASSVATGGGGEQYF.

The rearrangement joins TRBV5-1 to TRBJ2-7, with D perhaps matching TRBD1 (6 bases). Germline CDR1 reads SGHRS; CDR2 reads YFSETQ. V was cut by 0 bases and J by 2 bases, with 12 bases left in between. This CDR3 contains 15 residues. DNA for the CDR3: TGCGCCAGCAGCTTGGGGACAGCTATTGCCTACGAGCAGTACTTC. Translation: CASSLGTAIAYEQYF.

The chain has TRBV15 and TRBJ2-1; TRBD2 matches 7 bases. The V and J ends lost 2 bases and 3 bases, in that order; junction bases with no gene match: 4. This CDR3 region has 15 residues. The germline V gene encodes CDR1 LNHNV and CDR2 YYDKDF (reference sequence). CDR3 in amino acids: CATSRPSGIYNEQFF. The CDR3 DNA is TGTGCCACCAGCAGACCCAGCGGGATCTACAATGAGCAGTTCTTC.

The sample holds one count of this clone. This sequence joins TRBV5-4 and TRBJ2-7; 11 bases are shared with TRBD2. With V trimmed by 4 bases and J by 6 bases, 12 bases remained unmatched. The V gene's germline CDR1 is SGHNT and CDR2 YYREEE (reference sequence). The CDR3 length is 16 residues. CDR3 protein: CASSRTSGSGRGEQYF. The CDR3 nucleotides are TGTGCCAGCAGCCGAACTAGCGGGAGTGGGAGGGGCGAGCAGTACTTC.

In regard to this clone: The sample has other DNA sequences that encode this CDR3 too. The chain carries TRBV5-1 and TRBJ1-1; a possible D gene is TRBD1 (5 bases). This CDR3 spans 14 amino acids. Trimming took 3 bases from V and 2 from J, leaving 11 bases between them. Germline V gives CDR1 SGHRS, CDR2 YFSETQ. CDR3 sequence reads: CASSSGGGNTEAFF. CDR3 nucleotide sequence: TGCGCCAGCAGCTCGGGTGGGGGAAACACTGAAGCTTTCTTT.

Concerning this clone itself: Other DNA sequences in the same sample also yield this CDR3. The chain has TRBV5-4 and TRBJ2-5, with D unresolved. Germline lookup yields CDR1 SGHNT and CDR2 YYREEE (reference sequence). The CDR3 covers 14 residues. Trimming left V 4 bases short and J 1 base short, with 11 bases between. The CDR3 DNA is TGTGCCAGCAGCCCGGTTGGCGGCCAAGAGACCCAGTACTTC. It encodes CASSPVGGQETQYF.

This rearrangement joins TRBV29-1 to TRBJ1-1; D gene unclear. The CDR3 contains 13 residues. Germline V gene sequence: CDR1 SQVTM, CDR2 ANQGSEA. V was cut by 4 bases and J by 5 bases, with 14 bases left in between. The CDR3 nucleotides are TGCAGCGTTGCCGTAAATTGGGGTACTGAAGCTTTCTTT. Its translation is CSVAVNWGTEAFF.

The chain employs TRBV5-1 and TRBJ2-7; 7 bases agree with TRBD1. Trimming removed 5 bases from V and 0 bases from J; junction bases left unmatched: 5. This CDR3 comprises 14 residues. CDR1 and CDR2 (germline): SGHRS, YFSETQ. Here the CDR3 DNA reads TGCGCCAGCAGTCGACGGACAGGCTCCTACGAGCAGTACTTC. The encoded protein is CASSRRTGSYEQYF.

The chain links TRBV7-8 to TRBJ2-7; 12 bases are shared with TRBD2. With V trimmed by 5 bases and J by 2 bases, 4 bases remained unmatched. This CDR3 spans 15 amino acids. Germline V CDR1 and CDR2: SGHVS, FQNEAQ. The CDR3 DNA reads as TGTGCCAGCAGCGTATCTAGCGGGAGGGCCTACGAGCAGTACTTC. This sequence encodes CASSVSSGRAYEQYF.

The chain links TRBV30 to TRBJ2-1; the D gene is possibly TRBD2 (7 bases). The CDR3 extends over 13 amino acids. The V end was cut by 3 bases, the J end by 6 bases, with 12 bases between. The germline V gene encodes CDR1 GTSNPN and CDR2 SVGIG (reference sequence). The CDR3 sequence: CAWSKGGGNEQFF. The CDR3, as DNA: TGTGCCTGGAGCAAAGGGGGGGGCAATGAGCAGTTCTTC.

This chain connects TRBV19 to TRBJ2-4; D remains ambiguous. The CDR3 runs 12 residues. V lost 3 bases to trimming and J lost 5 bases, with 5 bases between them. CDR1 and CDR2 (germline): LNHDA, SQIVND (reference sequence). DNA for the CDR3: TGTGCCAGTAGTATCGGCGAAAACATTCAGTACTTC. Residues: CASSIGENIQYF.

The chain links TRBV28 to TRBJ2-7; 8 bases line up with TRBD1. The CDR3 runs 15 residues. After removal of 5 bases from V and 2 bases from J, the junction contained 8 bases not matched to a gene. Germline loops: CDR1 MDHEN, CDR2 SYDVKM. As DNA, the CDR3 is TGTGCCAGCAGTCCCGGACAGGGACCGGCCTACGAGCAGTACTTC. Amino acids: CASSPGQGPAYEQYF.

The chain employs TRBV2 and TRBJ1-1; D not certain. Germline V lookup: CDR1 SNHLY, CDR2 FYNNEI. The CDR3 extends over 13 amino acids. V lost 7 bases, J lost 4 bases, and 13 bases lay in between. The CDR3 spells CASTDAETTEAFF. The DNA for the CDR3 is TGTGCCAGCACCGACGCAGAGACCACTGAAGCTTTCTTT.

This clone was picked up one time. The chain has TRBV2 and TRBJ2-1, with 8 bases identical to TRBD1. V was clipped by 4 bases and J by 14 bases; unmatched bases: 7. Germline loops: CDR1 SNHLY, CDR2 FYNNEI. This CDR3 has 12 residues. In DNA, the CDR3 is TGTGCCAGCAGTGCCCAGGGGGCTCAGGAGTTCTTC. Protein sequence: CASSAQGAQEFF.

This chain connects TRBV5-6 to TRBJ2-1; D uncertain. This CDR3 is 15 amino acids long. V gave up 7 bases and J gave up 0 bases, with 14 bases separating them. In germline, CDR1 is SGHDT, CDR2 YYEEEE. CDR3 DNA sequence: TGTGCCAGCTGCAAAAGTATGAGCTCCTACAATGAGCAGTTCTTC. This translates into CASCKSMSSYNEQFF.

The CDR3 DNA is TGTGCCAGCAGCCCACACGAGTCAGATACGCAGTATTTT. It specifies CASSPHESDTQYF. The rearrangement uses TRBV9 and TRBJ2-3; D unresolved. Germline CDR1 is SGDLS and CDR2 is YYNGEE. The CDR3 spans 13 residues. The V gene lost 4 bases and the J gene lost 4 bases, with 10 bases spanning the gap.

This sequence joins TRBV30 and TRBJ1-6, with a weak D call TRBD1 (6 bases). Germline CDR1 GTSNPN, CDR2 SVGIG (reference sequence). The CDR3 runs 17 residues. V was trimmed by 0 bases and J by 5 bases, leaving 17 bases between them. The CDR3 sequence is CAWSVQGQYYDNSPLHF. CDR3 nucleotide sequence: TGTGCCTGGAGTGTACAGGGTCAGTACTACGATAATTCACCCCTCCACTTT.

The V and J genes are TRBV6-6 and TRBJ2-7; TRBD1 matches at 7 bases. Germline CDR1 reads MNHNY; CDR2 reads SVGAGI (reference sequence). Trimming took 2 bases from V and 2 from J; bases not matched to a gene: 3. The CDR3 totals 14 residues. CDR3 residues: CASSYGTEAYEQYF. CDR3 nucleotides: TGTGCCAGCAGTTACGGGACAGAAGCCTACGAGCAGTACTTC.

The V gene is TRBV10-2, the J gene TRBJ2-1; TRBD2 matches 10 bases. V shed 7 bases, J shed 13 bases, and the junction held 10 bases outside the gene matches. This CDR3 region has 13 residues. Germline values: CDR1 WSHSY, CDR2 SAAADI. This chain's CDR3 is CASNSGRPSEQFF. The CDR3 bases are TGCGCCAGCAATAGCGGGAGGCCCTCGGAACAGTTCTTC.